This TCR beta chain is drawn from a study of radiation and T cells in renal cell carcinoma. The time point here: blood 2 weeks post-SBRT. Treatment reported: 15 Gy SBRT to primary tumor, nephrectomy 4 weeks later. The tumor was a clear cell renal cell carcinoma. The assay was immunoSEQ multiplex PCR, and TCRdb's table has in-frame clones only and misses some. The sample includes some 120,000 clones, 85% to 90% of them seen just once. The CDR3 covers 13 residues. V was trimmed by 0 bases and J by 5 bases, leaving 5 bases between them. Germline assignment: CDR1 LNHDA and CDR2 SQIVND (reference sequence).

This material consisted of blood, taken from a patient whose treatment included radiotherapy and nephrectomy. This clonotype was obtained from an older woman with renal cell carcinoma. The chain links TRBV19 to TRBJ1-5; D unresolved. CDR3 sequence reads: CASSIDRDQPQHF. DNA of the CDR3: TGTGCCAGTAGTATAGATCGGGATCAGCCCCAGCATTTT.